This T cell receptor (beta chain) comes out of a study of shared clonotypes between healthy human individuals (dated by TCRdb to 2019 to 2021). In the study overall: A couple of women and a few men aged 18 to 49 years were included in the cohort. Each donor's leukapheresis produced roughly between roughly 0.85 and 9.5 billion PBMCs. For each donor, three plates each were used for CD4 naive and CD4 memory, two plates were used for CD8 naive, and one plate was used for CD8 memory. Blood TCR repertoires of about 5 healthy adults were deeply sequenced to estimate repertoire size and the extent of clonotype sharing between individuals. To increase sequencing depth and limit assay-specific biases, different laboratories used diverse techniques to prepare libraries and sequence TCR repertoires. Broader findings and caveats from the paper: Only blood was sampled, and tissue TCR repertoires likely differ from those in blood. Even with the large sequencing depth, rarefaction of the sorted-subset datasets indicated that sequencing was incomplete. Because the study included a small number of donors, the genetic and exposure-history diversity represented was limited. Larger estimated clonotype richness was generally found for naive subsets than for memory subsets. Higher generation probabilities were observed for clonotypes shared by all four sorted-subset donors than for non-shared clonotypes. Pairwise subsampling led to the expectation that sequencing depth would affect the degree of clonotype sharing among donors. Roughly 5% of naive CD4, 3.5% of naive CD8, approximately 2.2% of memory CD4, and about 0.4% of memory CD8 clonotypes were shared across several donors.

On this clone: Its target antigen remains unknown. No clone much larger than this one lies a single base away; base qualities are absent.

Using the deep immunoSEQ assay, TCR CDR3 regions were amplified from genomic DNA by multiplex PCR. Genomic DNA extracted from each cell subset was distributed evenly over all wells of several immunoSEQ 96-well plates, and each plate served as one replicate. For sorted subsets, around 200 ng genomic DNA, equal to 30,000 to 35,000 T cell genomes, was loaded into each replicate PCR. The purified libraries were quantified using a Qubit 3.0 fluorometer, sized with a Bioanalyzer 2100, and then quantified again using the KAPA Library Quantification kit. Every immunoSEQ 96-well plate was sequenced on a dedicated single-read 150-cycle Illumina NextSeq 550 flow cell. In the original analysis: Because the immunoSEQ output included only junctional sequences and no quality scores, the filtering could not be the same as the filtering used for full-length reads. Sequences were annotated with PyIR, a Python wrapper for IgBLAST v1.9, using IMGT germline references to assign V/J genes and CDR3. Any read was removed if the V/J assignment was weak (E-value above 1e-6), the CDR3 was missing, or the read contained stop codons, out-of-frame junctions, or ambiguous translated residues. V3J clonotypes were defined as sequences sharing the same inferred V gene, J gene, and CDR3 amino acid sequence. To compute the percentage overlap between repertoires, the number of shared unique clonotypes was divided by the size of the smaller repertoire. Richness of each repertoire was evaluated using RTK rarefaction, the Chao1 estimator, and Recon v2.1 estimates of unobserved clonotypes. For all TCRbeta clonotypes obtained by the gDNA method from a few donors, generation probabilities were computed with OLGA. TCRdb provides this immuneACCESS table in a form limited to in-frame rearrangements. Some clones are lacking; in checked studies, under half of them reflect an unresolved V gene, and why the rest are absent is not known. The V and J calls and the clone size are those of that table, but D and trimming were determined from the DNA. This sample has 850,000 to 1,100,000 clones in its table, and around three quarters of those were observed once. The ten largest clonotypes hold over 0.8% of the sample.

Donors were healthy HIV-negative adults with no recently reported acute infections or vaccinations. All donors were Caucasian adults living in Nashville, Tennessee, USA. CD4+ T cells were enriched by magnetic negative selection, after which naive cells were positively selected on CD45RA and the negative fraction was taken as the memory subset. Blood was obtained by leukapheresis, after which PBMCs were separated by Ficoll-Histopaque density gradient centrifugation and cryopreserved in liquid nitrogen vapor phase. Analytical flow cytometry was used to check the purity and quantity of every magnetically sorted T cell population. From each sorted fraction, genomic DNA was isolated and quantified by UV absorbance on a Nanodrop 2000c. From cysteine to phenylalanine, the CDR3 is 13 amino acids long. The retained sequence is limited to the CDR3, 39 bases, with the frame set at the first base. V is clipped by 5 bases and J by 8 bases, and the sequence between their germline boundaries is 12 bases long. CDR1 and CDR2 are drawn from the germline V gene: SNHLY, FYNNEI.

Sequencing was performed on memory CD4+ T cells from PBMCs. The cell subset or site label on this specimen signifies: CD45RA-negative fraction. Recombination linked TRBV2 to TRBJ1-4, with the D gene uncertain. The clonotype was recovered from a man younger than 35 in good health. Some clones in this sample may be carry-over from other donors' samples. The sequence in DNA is TGTGCCAGCAGTCGAGGGAACGGCGAAAAACTGTTTTTT. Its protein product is CASSRGNGEKLFF.